The T cell receptor (beta chain) under discussion was sequenced for a study of sequential checkpoint blockade in melanoma. On the study more broadly: Maintenance nivolumab came after either treatment sequence. 91 pretreatment tumor DNA samples were TCRβ immunosequenced. Matched biopsies came pretreatment and at week 13 for about 24 patients.

From germline, CDR1 is MNHGY and CDR2 SAAAGT. V was pared by 0 bases and J by 1 base, with 10 bases between. This CDR3 region has 15 residues. This clone has just a few counts. Its antigen remains unknown. Profiling relied on immunoSEQ multiplex PCR, and the TCRdb table lists in-frame clones only, not all of them. The sample carries a few thousand clones, roughly two fifths recorded once. Treatment reported: randomized to nivolumab then ipilimumab (arm A) or the reverse (arm B). Broader study findings: Rising tumor T-cell fraction and clonality meant about 30 times likelier benefit.

The rearrangement joins TRBV6-8 to TRBJ2-7; D is perhaps TRBD2 (5 bases). This material consisted of tumor tissue (inferred from file names), taken from a patient given nivolumab and ipilimumab in sequence. The receptor was derived from a human donor with melanoma. CDR3 sequence (DNA): TGTGCCAGCAGTTACTCCGGCGGGCAATCCTACGAGCAGTACTTC. This translates into CASSYSGGQSYEQYF.